This TCR beta chain was sequenced for a study of blood T cell repertoires in COVID-19. Profiled with immunoSEQ multiplex PCR; TCRdb holds only in-frame clones, not every one. The top ten hold 17% of the sample, which has about 180,000 clones, almost 80% seen once. CDR3 length: 12 amino acids. V shed 5 bases and J shed 3 bases, with 8 bases lying between them. CDR1 and CDR2 (germline): SGHAT, FQNNGV. The receptor was isolated from a woman between 50 and 59 years old who had recovered from COVID-19. This chain connects TRBV11-2 to TRBJ2-7; tentatively, D is TRBD1 (5 bases). Sequenced material: PBMCs or T cells enriched from blood (not recorded which). Here the CDR3 reads CASSDSFYEQYF. Written as DNA, the CDR3 is TGTGCCAGCAGCGACAGTTTCTACGAGCAGTACTTC.